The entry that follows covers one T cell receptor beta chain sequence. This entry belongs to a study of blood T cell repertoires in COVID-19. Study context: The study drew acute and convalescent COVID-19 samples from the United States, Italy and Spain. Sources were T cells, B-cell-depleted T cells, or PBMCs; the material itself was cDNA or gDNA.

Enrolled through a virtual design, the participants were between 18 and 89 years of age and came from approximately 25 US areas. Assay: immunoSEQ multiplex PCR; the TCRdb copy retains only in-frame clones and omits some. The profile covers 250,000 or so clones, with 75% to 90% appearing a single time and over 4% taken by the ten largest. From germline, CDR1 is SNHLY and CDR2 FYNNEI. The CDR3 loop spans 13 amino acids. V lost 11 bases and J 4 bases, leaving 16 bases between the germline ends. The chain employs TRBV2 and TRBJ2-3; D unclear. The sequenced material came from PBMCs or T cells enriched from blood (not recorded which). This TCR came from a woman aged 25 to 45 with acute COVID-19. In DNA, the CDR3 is TGTGCCGCCAACCTTGAAGAGTCAGATACGCAGTATTTT. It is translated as CAANLEESDTQYF. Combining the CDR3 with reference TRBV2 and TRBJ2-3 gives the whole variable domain EPEVTQTPSHQVTQMGQEVILRCVPISNHLYFYWYRQILGQKVEFLVSFYNNEISEKSEIFDDQFSVERPDGSNFTLKIRSTKLEDSAMYFCAANLEESDTQYFGPGTRLTVL.